The sequence of this TCR beta chain was determined in a study of Graves' ophthalmopathy and Graves' hyperthyroidism. The length of the CDR3 is 15 residues. Germline V gene sequence: CDR1 DFQATT, CDR2 SNEGSKA (reference sequence). J was trimmed by 0 bases and V by 6 bases; bases with no gene match: 10. CDR3 regions of TCR beta were amplified from RNA transcripts. HTBI-primed RT-PCR formed the first round, and a multiplex PCR formed the second. MiXCR, applied by TCRdb to the multiplex PCR reads, yields one record per CDR3 protein. The table includes about 1.1 million distinct CDR3 sequences, less than 45% detected once.

The source material was peripheral blood or thyroid tissue (not recorded which). The sequence came from an adult man with Graves' hyperthyroidism. The rearrangement joins TRBV20-1 to TRBJ2-7; TRBD2 agrees at 8 bases. The CDR3 protein is CSAEVAGSPSYEQYF. The CDR3 DNA reads TGCAGTGCGGAGGTAGCGGGGAGCCCCTCCTACGAGCAGTACTTC.